Presented here are 32 T cell receptor beta chains from one specimen sequenced in a study of shared clonotypes between healthy human individuals. CD45RO negativity and positive selection for CCR7 defined naive CD8 cells, a population that excluded terminally differentiated effector memory CD45RA+ cells. Using immunoSEQ multiplex PCR, the repertoire was profiled, and TCRdb retains in-frame clones only, with some absent. The table lists approximately 740,000 clones, roughly 92% of them singletons. Sequenced sample: naive CD8+ T cells sorted from blood. All receptors derive from a man aged 30 to 45 in good health.

The chain joins TRBV9 to TRBJ2-5, with D maybe TRBD2 (5 bases). The CDR3 contains 13 residues. Germline V gene sequence: CDR1 SGDLS, CDR2 YYNGEE. Trimming stripped 2 bases from V and 1 base from J, with 6 bases between. As DNA, the CDR3 is TGTGCCAGCAGCGTGGACTTCCAAGAGACCCAGTACTTC. Translation: CASSVDFQETQYF.

This chain uses TRBV9 with TRBJ2-1; tentatively, D is TRBD1 (5 bases). The CDR3 runs to 14 residues. With 0 bases removed from V and 2 bases from J, the gap between germline ends came to 6 bases. The V gene's germline CDR1 is SGDLS and CDR2 YYNGEE. Here the CDR3 DNA reads TGTGCCAGCAGCGTAGCAGGGACCTACAATGAGCAGTTCTTC. Protein product: CASSVAGTYNEQFF.

The V gene is TRBV28, the J gene TRBJ2-4; 10 bases are a match to TRBD1. The CDR3 covers 18 residues. In germline, CDR1 is MDHEN, CDR2 SYDVKM. Trimming removed 3 bases from V and 1 base from J; junction bases left unmatched: 9. CDR3 DNA: TGTGCCAGCAGTTTCGGGACAGGGGTTGAGGCGGCCAAAAACATTCAGTACTTC. It yields the protein CASSFGTGVEAAKNIQYF.

This rearrangement joins TRBV7-8 to TRBJ2-6; D is uncertain. The ends were cut back, 4 bases at V and 5 bases at J, with 21 bases in the middle. The CDR3 covers 18 residues. Germline CDR1 reads SGHVS; CDR2 reads FQNEAQ. The CDR3 sequence is CASSCFKFTQSRANVLTF. CDR3 nucleotide sequence: TGTGCCAGCAGCTGTTTCAAATTTACACAAAGTCGGGCCAACGTCCTGACTTTC.

V is TRBV5-6 and J is TRBJ1-1; tentatively, D is TRBD1 (6 bases). V was trimmed by 7 bases and J by 3 bases, leaving 16 bases between them. The CDR3 runs 14 residues. Germline CDR1 is SGHDT and CDR2 is YYEEEE. Here the CDR3 DNA reads TGTGCCAGCGACTTCCGAGGGGGGTACACTGAAGCTTTCTTT. Translation gives CASDFRGGYTEAFF.

The chain links TRBV7-9 to TRBJ2-5, with 10 nucleotides matching TRBD2. CDR3 length: 15 residues. Germline V gene sequence: CDR1 SEHNR, CDR2 FQNEAQ (reference sequence). V gave up 8 bases and J gave up 3 bases; unmatched junction bases: 9. The CDR3 region has the DNA TGTGCCAGCCAAATACCGGGACTAGCGAAAGAGACCCAGTACTTC. This translates into CASQIPGLAKETQYF.

In DNA, the CDR3 is TGTGCCAGCAGCGCCGGGACAGCCCATTCCTACGAGCAGTACTTC. Amino acid sequence: CASSAGTAHSYEQYF. The gene calls are TRBV9 and TRBJ2-7, with 7 bases matching TRBD1. The CDR3 has 15 residues. Germline loops: CDR1 SGDLS, CDR2 YYNGEE. The V and J ends lost 3 bases and 1 base, in that order; junction bases with no gene match: 7.

This chain links TRBV2 with TRBJ2-7; 11 nucleotides align to TRBD2. Germline V lookup: CDR1 SNHLY, CDR2 FYNNEI. V lost 8 bases to trimming and J lost 5 bases; unmatched junction nucleotides: 8. CDR3 size: 14 residues. The CDR3 is CASPGTSGSNEQYF. DNA for the CDR3: TGTGCCAGCCCTGGGACTAGCGGTTCGAACGAGCAGTACTTC.

The V call is TRBV28, the J call TRBJ1-3; D remains ambiguous. CDR1 MDHEN and CDR2 SYDVKM come from the germline V gene. The CDR3 runs to 11 residues. Trimming pared 5 bases from V and 4 bases from J, leaving 3 bases between. The CDR3 protein is CASSQGNTIYF. Here the CDR3 DNA reads TGTGCCAGCAGTCAGGGAAACACCATATATTTT.

This chain uses TRBV7-8 with TRBJ1-2, with D possibly matching TRBD1 (6 bases). Trimming stripped 2 bases from V and 8 bases from J, with 12 bases between. From germline, CDR1 is SGHVS and CDR2 FQNEAQ. The CDR3 totals 13 residues. The CDR3 reads CASSLRAGEGYTF. The CDR3 region has the DNA TGTGCCAGCAGCTTAAGGGCAGGGGAAGGCTACACCTTC.

This rearrangement joins TRBV9 to TRBJ1-5, with D unresolved. The CDR3 extends over 15 amino acids. Germline-derived CDR1 and CDR2 are SGDLS and YYNGEE. V was cut by 3 bases and J by 0 bases, with 10 bases left in between. Here the CDR3 DNA reads TGTGCCAGCAGCGGTGGCGACTATAGCAATCAGCCCCAGCATTTT. This codes for CASSGGDYSNQPQHF.

The chain has TRBV6-1 and TRBJ1-4, with a weak D call TRBD1 (5 bases). Trimming removed 11 bases at V and 8 bases at J, with 18 bases between. The length of the CDR3 is 13 residues. Germline assignment: CDR1 MNHNS and CDR2 SASEGT. CDR3 protein: CAVQGAQVEKLFF. The CDR3, as DNA: TGTGCCGTGCAAGGGGCGCAAGTGGAAAAACTGTTTTTT.

This clone has just one count. The chain employs TRBV7-9 and TRBJ2-7; the D gene is possibly TRBD1 (6 bases). Germline V gene lookup returns CDR1 SEHNR and CDR2 FQNEAQ (reference sequence). The CDR3 is made up of 13 amino acids. V was cut by 5 bases and J by 2 bases, with 10 bases left in between. Written as DNA, the CDR3 is TGTGCCAGCAGCGACGGACAGACCTACGAGCAGTACTTC. It yields the protein CASSDGQTYEQYF.

This chain joins TRBV28 and TRBJ1-1; D is undetermined. This CDR3 comprises 15 residues. V gave up 5 bases and J gave up 0 bases, with 13 bases separating them. Per germline, CDR1 MDHEN and CDR2 SYDVKM. CDR3 residues: CASSLAMTMNTEAFF. CDR3 DNA: TGTGCCAGCAGTCTAGCAATGACCATGAACACTGAAGCTTTCTTT.

A note on this clone: The same CDR3 also results from other DNA sequences found in this sample. The chain couples TRBV27 to TRBJ2-1; D is perhaps TRBD2 (5 bases). This CDR3 region has 15 residues. Per the germline V gene, CDR1 is MNHEY and CDR2 is SMNVEV (reference sequence). V was trimmed by 0 bases and J by 2 bases, leaving 8 bases between them. The CDR3 sequence: CASSLSSGAYNEQFF. The CDR3 nucleotides read TGTGCCAGCAGTTTATCTTCCGGGGCCTACAATGAGCAGTTCTTC.

The rearrangement uses TRBV30 and TRBJ2-7, with 7 bases fitting TRBD2. CDR1 and CDR2 (germline): GTSNPN, SVGIG (reference sequence). The CDR3 length is 13 residues. The V segment lost 7 bases and the J segment 3 bases; nucleotides outside the gene matches: 9. CDR3 DNA: TGTGCCTTTACCGGGACTAAGCGCTACGAGCAGTACTTC. Its translation: CAFTGTKRYEQYF.

A remark on this clone: The identical CDR3 is also encoded by other nucleotide sequences in the sample. This rearrangement joins TRBV11-2 to TRBJ1-2; 7 nucleotides match TRBD1. Per germline, CDR1 SGHAT and CDR2 FQNNGV. The CDR3 consists of 13 residues. V lost 2 bases to trimming and J lost 3 bases; unmatched junction nucleotides: 0. The CDR3 here is CASSLQGDYGYTF. The CDR3 DNA is TGTGCCAGCAGCTTACAGGGGGACTATGGCTACACCTTC.

This clone was detected only once. The chain links TRBV7-2 to TRBJ2-2; D not certain. V lost 0 bases to trimming and J lost 3 bases, with 14 bases between them. From germline, CDR1 is SGHTA and CDR2 FQGNSA. The CDR3 has 17 residues. CDR3 sequence: CASSLASPQQYTGELFF. CDR3 DNA: TGTGCCAGCAGCTTAGCTAGCCCACAACAATACACCGGGGAGCTGTTTTTT. Together with reference TRBV7-2 and TRBJ2-2, the CDR3 gives the full variable domain: GAGVSQSPSNKVTEKGKDVELRCDPISGHTALYWYRQSLGQGLEFLIYFQGNSAPDKSGLPSDRFSAERTGGSVSTLTIQRTQQEDSAVYLCASSLASPQQYTGELFFGEGSRLTVL.

V usage is TRBV7-6 and J usage is TRBJ1-4; 7 bases match TRBD1. The V gene end was trimmed by 5 bases and the J gene end by 4 bases; junction bases not matched to a gene: 10. CDR3 length: 16 amino acids. CDR1 is SGHVS, CDR2 FNYEAQ, per germline. CDR3: CASSTRPGQLNEKLFF. Here the CDR3 DNA reads TGTGCCAGCAGCACCCGACCGGGACAGCTTAATGAAAAACTGTTTTTT.

V usage is TRBV7-9 and J usage is TRBJ2-7; TRBD1 is a possible D gene (5 bases). Germline CDR1 and CDR2: SEHNR and FQNEAQ (reference sequence). The germline V and J ends were trimmed by 4 bases and 6 bases, with 10 bases remaining between them. The length of the CDR3 is 12 residues. CDR3 DNA: TGTGCCAGCAGCTCAGACAGCCTCGAGCAGTACTTC. Translating gives CASSSDSLEQYF.

The genes are TRBV19 and TRBJ2-7, with D possibly matching TRBD2 (6 bases). The CDR3 extends over 12 amino acids. Trimming removed 4 bases from V and 2 bases from J, with 6 bases in between. Germline V lookup: CDR1 LNHDA, CDR2 SQIVND (reference sequence). The CDR3 nucleotides read TGTGCCAGTAGTAGCGGGACCTACGAGCAGTACTTC. Amino acids: CASSSGTYEQYF.

J is TRBJ1-3 and V is TRBV6-1; no definite D call. This CDR3 has 20 residues. Germline CDR1 reads MNHNS; CDR2 reads SASEGT. Between the trimmed V and J ends, which lost 4 bases and 0 bases, there was a span of 25 bases. The CDR3 sequence is CASSVLGGLNFEDSGNTIYF. DNA for the CDR3: TGTGCCAGCAGTGTGTTAGGAGGGCTTAATTTCGAAGACTCTGGAAACACCATATATTTT.

This chain links TRBV4-1 with TRBJ2-1, with D hard to call. The V end lost 2 bases, the J end lost 4 bases, and 9 bases lay between the germline ends. The germline gives CDR1 MGHRA, CDR2 YSYEKL. This CDR3 region has 14 residues. The CDR3 protein is CASSQKEGYNEQFF. The CDR3 bases are TGCGCCAGCAGCCAAAAGGAAGGGTACAATGAGCAGTTCTTC.

This sequence joins TRBV15 and TRBJ1-5; D is perhaps TRBD1 (6 bases). Trimming pared 3 bases from V and 4 bases from J, leaving 19 bases between. Germline V gene data show CDR1 as LNHNV and CDR2 as YYDKDF (reference sequence). This CDR3 is built from 17 residues. CDR3 protein: CATSSFYTGRGNQPQHF. The CDR3 DNA reads TGTGCCACCAGCAGCTTTTACACAGGGCGAGGGAATCAGCCCCAGCATTTT.

The V and J genes are TRBV29-1 and TRBJ2-1, with a weak D call TRBD2 (5 bases). The CDR3 is made up of 14 amino acids. Germline CDR1 and CDR2: SQVTM and ANQGSEA. The ends were cut back, 4 bases at V and 10 bases at J, with 20 bases in the middle. As DNA, the CDR3 is TGCAGCGTTGCGGTGCCGTGGGAGATCGGGGAGCAGTTCTTC. Protein product: CSVAVPWEIGEQFF.

The V and J genes are TRBV5-6 and TRBJ2-5; the match to TRBD2 covers 10 bases. The CDR3 totals 17 residues. Unmatched junction bases numbered 6, after V lost 0 bases and J lost 1 base. From germline, CDR1 is SGHDT and CDR2 YYEEEE. The CDR3 sequence is CASSLALAGRVQETQYF. CDR3 coding DNA: TGTGCCAGCAGCTTGGCACTAGCGGGACGGGTCCAAGAGACCCAGTACTTC.

V usage is TRBV28 and J usage is TRBJ1-5; 8 positions match TRBD1. This CDR3 has 16 residues. Germline V gene lookup returns CDR1 MDHEN and CDR2 SYDVKM. The ends lost 6 bases at V and 9 bases at J; junction bases unmatched: 16. CDR3 in amino acids: CASRSRDRTLLRPQHF. The CDR3 DNA is TGTGCCAGCAGATCCCGGGACAGGACCTTACTTAGGCCCCAGCATTTT. Combining the CDR3 with reference TRBV28 and TRBJ1-5 gives the whole variable domain DVKVTQSSRYLVKRTGEKVFLECVQDMDHENMFWYRQDPGLGLRLIYFSYDVKMKEKGDIPEGYSVSREKKERFSLILESASTNQTSMYLCASRSRDRTLLRPQHFGDGTRLSIL.

Turning to this clone: One end of the junction varies from germline; a read error may be responsible. The J gene is TRBJ2-2, the V gene TRBV18; D may match TRBD1 or TRBD2 (6 bases each). The CDR3 loop spans 14 amino acids. Per germline, CDR1 KGHSH and CDR2 LQKENI. The CDR3 loop is CASSSPGAPGELFF. The CDR3, as DNA: TGTGCCAGCTCATCACCGGGGGCTCCCGGGGAGCTGTTTTTT.

In nucleotides, the CDR3 is TGTGCCAGCAGTTGGTCCGGTCAGGATACGCAGTATTTT. Translating gives CASSWSGQDTQYF. The chain employs TRBV27 and TRBJ2-3; D uncertain. With 4 bases removed from V and 6 bases from J, the gap between germline ends came to 11 bases. The CDR3 is made up of 13 amino acids. Per the germline V gene, CDR1 is MNHEY and CDR2 is SMNVEV (reference sequence).

The chain employs TRBV7-9 and TRBJ2-7; 13 bases align to TRBD2. The J segment lost 4 bases and the V segment lost 5 bases, leaving 5 bases of the junction unmatched. CDR1 is SEHNR and CDR2 is FQNEAQ in the germline V gene (reference sequence). The CDR3 covers 15 residues. The CDR3 region has the DNA TGTGCCAGCAGCGCCGGACTAGCGGGAGATTACGAGCAGTACTTC. Protein sequence: CASSAGLAGDYEQYF.

Concerning this clone: The identical CDR3 is also encoded by other nucleotide sequences in the sample. The V and J genes are TRBV27 and TRBJ2-7; 9 bases line up with TRBD2. The CDR3 length is 14 residues. Trimming removed 5 bases from V and 0 bases from J; junction bases left unmatched: 2. Germline V gives CDR1 MNHEY, CDR2 SMNVEV (reference sequence). CDR3 amino acids: CASSLAGSSYEQYF. The CDR3, as DNA: TGTGCCAGCAGTCTAGCGGGGAGCTCCTACGAGCAGTACTTC.

The gene calls are TRBV30 and TRBJ1-2; D gene uncertain. The V gene's germline CDR1 is GTSNPN and CDR2 SVGIG (reference sequence). The CDR3 loop spans 13 amino acids. The V end lost 6 bases, the J end lost 0 bases, and 11 bases lay between the germline ends. As DNA, the CDR3 is TGTGCCTGCCATCTAGACACTAACTATGGCTACACCTTC. This encodes CACHLDTNYGYTF. Full variable domain (missing parts from reference TRBV30 and TRBJ1-2): SQTIHQWPATLVQPVGSPLSLECTVEGTSNPNLYWYRQAAGRGLQLLFYSVGIGQISSEVPQNLSASRPQDRQFILSSKKLLLSDSGFYLCACHLDTNYGYTFGSGTRLTVV.